This record looks at one T cell receptor (beta chain) sequence and its context. This clonotype appeared a single time. What this receptor recognizes is not known. Base qualities are missing; no much larger clone stands one base away. One read provides weak support. CDR1 and CDR2 are drawn from the germline V gene (reference sequence): SGHAT, FQDESV. Deletion took 1 base off V and 7 bases off J, with a span of 11 bases between the germline ends. From cysteine to phenylalanine, the CDR3 is 14 amino acids long. The read is trimmed to its CDR3 DNA, 42 bases read in frame from base 1. The sample belongs to a study of CD8+CD57+ T cells in acquired aplastic anemia listed by TCRdb under 2018. Notes on the research overall: DNA extracted from sorted CD4+ and CD8+ cells had a mean of around 3.3 ug, with a range of 0.2 to 27.4 ug. CD8+CD57+ expansion was defined as a frequency above the mean frequency observed in healthy subjects. Broader findings and caveats from the paper: Patients and healthy controls showed no significant difference in CD8+ Simpson's diversity (P=0.060). Around 27 CD8+ CDR3 sequences were found to be shared between patients and controls, but these sequences appeared to be highly expressed in patients and within the immunodominant clones of the patients.

Flow cytometry had shown CD8+CD57+ cell expansion in the patients selected for sequencing. Severe acquired aplastic anemia was diagnosed in all patients according to International Study of Aplastic Anemia and Agranulocytosis and Camitta criteria. No patient had received any therapy when blood was sampled. The study deep-sequenced TCR repertoires of sorted CD4+ and CD8+ blood T cells from severe aplastic anemia patients and healthy subjects. Patients were enrolled under clinicaltrials.gov protocols 00001620, 01623167, 00001397, 00071045, 00081523 and 00961064 in the USA. Ficoll-Paque density gradient centrifugation was used to isolate peripheral blood mononuclear cells. Before DNA extraction, CD4+ and CD8+ T cells were sorted by FACS or by magnetic beads. TCR beta VDJ combination and CDR3 sequence profiling used genomic DNA as the template. TCR repertoire sequencing was run on an Illumina HiSeq 2000. The authors processed their data as follows. TRBV/TRBJ rearrangement plots, CDR3 size and DJ length profiles, and Simpson's diversity index were used to evaluate the repertoires. The most abundant DNA sequence in the deep sequencing data was taken as the immunodominant clone. CDR3 amino acid sequences were screened for sharing across subjects and compared with published repertoires and the VDJdb database. TCRdb passed the public sequencing reads through fastp at Q25 and MiXCR, retaining productive beta sequences. Every entry covers one CDR3 protein and lists the most common genes and DNA from its rows. In this record, the V and J calls reflect TCRdb's handling and not the investigators' own analysis. Within this sample are hundreds of thousands of distinct CDR3 sequences, with less than 35% of them counted one time only. The ten largest clonotypes hold around 0.82% of the sample.

The material sequenced was sorted CD4+, CD8+, or CD8+CD57+ T cells (not recorded which) from PBMCs. The sequence joins TRBV11-1 to TRBJ2-4, with the identity of the D gene unclear. This receptor was taken from a human donor with aplastic anemia. This receptor carries the CDR3 CASSLESGPNIQYF. The bases are TGTGCCAGCAGCTTAGAAAGTGGCCCCAACATTCAGTACTTC.